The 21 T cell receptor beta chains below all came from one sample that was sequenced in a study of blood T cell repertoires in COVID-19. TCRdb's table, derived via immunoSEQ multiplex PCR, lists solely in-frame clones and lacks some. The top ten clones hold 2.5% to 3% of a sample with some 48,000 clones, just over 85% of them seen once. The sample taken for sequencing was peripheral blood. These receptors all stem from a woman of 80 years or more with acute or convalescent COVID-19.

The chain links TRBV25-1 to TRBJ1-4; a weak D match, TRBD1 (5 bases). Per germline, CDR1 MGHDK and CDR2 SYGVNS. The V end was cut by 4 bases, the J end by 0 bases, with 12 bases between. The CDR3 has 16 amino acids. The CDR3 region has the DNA TGTGCCAGCAGTGGGGGGACTTCGACAACTAATGAAAAACTGTTTTTT. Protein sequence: CASSGGTSTTNEKLFF.

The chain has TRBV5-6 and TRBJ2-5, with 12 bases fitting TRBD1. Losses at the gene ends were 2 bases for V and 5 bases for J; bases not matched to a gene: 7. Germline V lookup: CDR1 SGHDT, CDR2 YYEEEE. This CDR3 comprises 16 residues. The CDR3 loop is CASSFAGTGGRETQYF. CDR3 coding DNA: TGTGCCAGCAGCTTCGCCGGGACAGGGGGCAGGGAGACCCAGTACTTC.

DNA of the CDR3: TGTGCCAGCAGCTCTCAGGGCAATCAGCCCCAGCATTTT. This codes for CASSSQGNQPQHF. The J gene is TRBJ1-5, the V gene TRBV7-2; D call uncertain. Germline V gene lookup returns CDR1 SGHTA and CDR2 FQGNSA. The germline V and J ends were trimmed by 4 bases and 2 bases, with 6 bases remaining between them. The CDR3 is 13 amino acids.

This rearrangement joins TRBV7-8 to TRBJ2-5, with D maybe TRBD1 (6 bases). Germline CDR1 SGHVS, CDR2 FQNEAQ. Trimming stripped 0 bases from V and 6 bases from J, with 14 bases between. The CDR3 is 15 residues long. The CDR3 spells CASSLAPGTLKTQYF. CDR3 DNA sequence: TGTGCCAGCAGCTTAGCGCCGGGGACACTGAAGACCCAGTACTTC.

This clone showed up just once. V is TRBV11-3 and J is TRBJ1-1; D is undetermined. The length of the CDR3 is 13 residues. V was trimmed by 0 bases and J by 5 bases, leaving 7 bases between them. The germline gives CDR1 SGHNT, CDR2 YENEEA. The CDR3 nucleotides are TGTGCCAGCAGCTTAGATATGGCTACTGAAGCTTTCTTT. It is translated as CASSLDMATEAFF.

CDR3 loop: CASSDGGQETQYF. The CDR3 DNA sequence: TGTGCCAGCAGTGATGGGGGGCAAGAGACCCAGTACTTC. The chain is built from TRBV25-1 and TRBJ2-5, with D perhaps TRBD2 (6 bases). Germline V lookup: CDR1 MGHDK, CDR2 SYGVNS. The CDR3 extends over 13 amino acids. V was cut by 3 bases and J by 2 bases, with 7 bases left in between.

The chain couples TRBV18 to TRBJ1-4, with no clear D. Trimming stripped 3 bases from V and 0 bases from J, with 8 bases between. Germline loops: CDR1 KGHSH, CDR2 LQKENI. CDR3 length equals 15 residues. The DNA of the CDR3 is TGTGCCAGCTCACCCCCGTCCGCAACTAATGAAAAACTGTTTTTT. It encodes CASSPPSATNEKLFF.

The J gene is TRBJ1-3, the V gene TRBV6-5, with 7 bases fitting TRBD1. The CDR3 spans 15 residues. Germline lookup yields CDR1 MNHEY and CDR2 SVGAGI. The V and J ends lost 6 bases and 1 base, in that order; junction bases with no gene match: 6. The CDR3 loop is CASSQGQLSGNTIYF. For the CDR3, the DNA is TGTGCCAGCAGCCAGGGACAGCTTTCTGGAAACACCATATATTTT.

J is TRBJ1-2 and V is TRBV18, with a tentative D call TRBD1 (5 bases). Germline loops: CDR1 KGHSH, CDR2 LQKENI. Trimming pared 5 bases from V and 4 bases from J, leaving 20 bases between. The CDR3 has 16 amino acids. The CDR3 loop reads CASSLWDGGTGYGYTF. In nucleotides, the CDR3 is TGTGCCAGCTCATTATGGGACGGGGGAACTGGCTATGGCTACACCTTC.

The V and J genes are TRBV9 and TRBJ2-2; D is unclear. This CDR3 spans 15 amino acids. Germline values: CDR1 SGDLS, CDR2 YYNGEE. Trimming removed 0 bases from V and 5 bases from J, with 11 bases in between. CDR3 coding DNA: TGTGCCAGCAGCGTAGAGCCCGCTGAGACCGGGGAGCTGTTTTTT. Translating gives CASSVEPAETGELFF.

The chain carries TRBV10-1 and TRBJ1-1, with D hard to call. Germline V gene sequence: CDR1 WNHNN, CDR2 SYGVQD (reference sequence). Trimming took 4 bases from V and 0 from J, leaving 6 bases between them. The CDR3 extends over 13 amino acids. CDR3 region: CASSGEMNTEAFF. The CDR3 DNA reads TGCGCCAGCAGTGGAGAAATGAACACTGAAGCTTTCTTT.

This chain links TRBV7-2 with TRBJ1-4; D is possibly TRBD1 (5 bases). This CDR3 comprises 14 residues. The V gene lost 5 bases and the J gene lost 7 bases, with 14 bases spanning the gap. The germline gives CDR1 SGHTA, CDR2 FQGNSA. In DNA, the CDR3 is TGTGCCAGCAGCCGGGGGGGTCAGGGTGAAAAACTGTTTTTT. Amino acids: CASSRGGQGEKLFF.

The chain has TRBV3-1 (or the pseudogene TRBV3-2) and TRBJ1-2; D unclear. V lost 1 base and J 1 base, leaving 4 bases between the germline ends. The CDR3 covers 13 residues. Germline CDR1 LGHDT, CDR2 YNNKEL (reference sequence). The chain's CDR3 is CASSQALNYGYTF. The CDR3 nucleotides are TGTGCCAGCAGCCAAGCCCTTAACTATGGCTACACCTTC.

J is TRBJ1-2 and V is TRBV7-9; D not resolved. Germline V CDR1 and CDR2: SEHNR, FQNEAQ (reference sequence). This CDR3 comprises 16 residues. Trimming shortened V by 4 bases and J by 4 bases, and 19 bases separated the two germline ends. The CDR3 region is CASSSEGGLGIYGYTF. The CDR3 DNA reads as TGTGCCAGCAGCTCAGAGGGAGGGTTGGGGATCTATGGCTACACCTTC.

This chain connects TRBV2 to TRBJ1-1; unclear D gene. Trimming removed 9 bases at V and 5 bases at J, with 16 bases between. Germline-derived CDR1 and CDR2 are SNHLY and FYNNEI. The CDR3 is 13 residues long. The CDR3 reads CASASLTGTEAFF. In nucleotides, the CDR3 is TGTGCCAGTGCGAGTTTGACCGGGACTGAAGCTTTCTTT.

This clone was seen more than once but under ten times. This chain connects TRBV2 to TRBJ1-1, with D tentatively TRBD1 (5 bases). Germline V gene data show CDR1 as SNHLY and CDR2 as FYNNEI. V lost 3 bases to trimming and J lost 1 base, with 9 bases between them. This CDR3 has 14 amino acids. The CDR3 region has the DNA TGTGCCAGCAGTGAGCAGGGTGCGAACACTGAAGCTTTCTTT. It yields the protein CASSEQGANTEAFF.

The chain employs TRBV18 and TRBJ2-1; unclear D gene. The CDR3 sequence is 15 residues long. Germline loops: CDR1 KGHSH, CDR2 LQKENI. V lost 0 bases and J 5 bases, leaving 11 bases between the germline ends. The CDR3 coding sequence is TGTGCCAGCTCACCACCTGGTGTTAGTAACAATGAGCAGTTCTTC. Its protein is CASSPPGVSNNEQFF.

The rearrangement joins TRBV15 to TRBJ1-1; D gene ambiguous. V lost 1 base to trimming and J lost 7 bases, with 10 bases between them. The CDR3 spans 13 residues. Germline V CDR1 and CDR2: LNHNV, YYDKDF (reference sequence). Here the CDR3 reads CATSRAEQLEAFF. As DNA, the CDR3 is TGTGCCACCAGCAGAGCGGAACAGCTTGAAGCTTTCTTT.

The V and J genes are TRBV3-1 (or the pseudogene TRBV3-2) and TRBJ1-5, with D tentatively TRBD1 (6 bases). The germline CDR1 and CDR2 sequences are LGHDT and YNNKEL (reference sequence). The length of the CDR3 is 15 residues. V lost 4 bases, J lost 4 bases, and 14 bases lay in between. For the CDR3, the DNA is TGTGCCAGCAGCCCCCGGCAGGGGACAAATCAGCCCCAGCATTTT. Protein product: CASSPRQGTNQPQHF.

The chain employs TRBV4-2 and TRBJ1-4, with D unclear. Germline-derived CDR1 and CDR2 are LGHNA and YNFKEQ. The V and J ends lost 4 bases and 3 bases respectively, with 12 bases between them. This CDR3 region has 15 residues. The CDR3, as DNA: TGTGCCAGCAGCCGAAGCGCAGCGGCTAATGAAAAACTGTTTTTT. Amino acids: CASSRSAAANEKLFF.

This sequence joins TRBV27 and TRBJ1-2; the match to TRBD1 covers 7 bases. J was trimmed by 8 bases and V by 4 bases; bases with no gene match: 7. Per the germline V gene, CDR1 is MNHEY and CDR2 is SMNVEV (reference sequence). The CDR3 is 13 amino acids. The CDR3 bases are TGTGCCAGCAGTTCCCGACAGGGTAGCGGCTACACCTTC. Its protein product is CASSSRQGSGYTF.